The subject of this entry is one T cell receptor (beta chain). Germline V CDR1 and CDR2: LGHNT, FRNRAP. The V gene end was trimmed by 4 bases and the J gene end by 4 bases; junction bases not matched to a gene: 9. This CDR3 is built from 15 residues. This entry belongs to a study of blood T cell repertoires in COVID-19. Across the study: The study drew acute and convalescent COVID-19 samples from the United States, Italy and Spain. From T cells, B-cell-depleted T cells, or PBMCs came the material, which was cDNA or gDNA.

In the authors' workflow: Cell counts per sample came from amplifying reference gene primers. Profiled with immunoSEQ multiplex PCR; TCRdb holds only in-frame clones, not every one. D and trimming were read from the DNA, whereas the V and J calls and clone size are those reported in that table. In the table there are about 140,000 clones, 80% of which are singletons. This rearrangement joins TRBV12-5 to TRBJ1-1, with TRBD1 matching over 7 bases. This receptor was taken from a man in his 70s who had recovered from COVID-19. Sequenced sample: peripheral blood. CDR3 residues: CASGYRGGSGTEAFF. For the CDR3, the DNA is TGTGCTAGTGGTTACAGGGGAGGTAGTGGCACTGAAGCTTTCTTT.